What follows is one T cell receptor beta chain and its context. Its recognized antigen is unknown. Per-base qualities were not stored, and no clone one base away is much larger. This record comes from a study of identical twins (dated by TCRdb to the mid-2010s). With respect to the entire study: The study deep-sequenced TCR alpha and beta repertoires from monozygotic twins, unrelated adults of various ages and cord blood to test whether fetal clonotypes persist. To rule out contamination, the twin experiments were replicated at different times with different library preparation protocols. Study-wide conclusions, independent of this receptor: In beta out-of-frame sequences, excess twin sharing was weaker, because having fewer shared sequences lowered the signal-to-noise ratio. Fewer insertions were carried by abundant cord blood beta clonotypes; a weaker similar trend was observed in young adult naive repertoires, while no such trend was observed in memory repertoires. Out-of-frame TCR alpha sequences shared between twins showed an excess of low generation-probability sequences compared with coincidental sharing between unrelated individuals. Invariant T cells such as MAIT and iNKT could partly confound zero-insertion analyses, though diverse VJ usage argued against this for most clonotypes. Recombination models systematically underestimated out-of-frame TCR alpha sharing in monozygotic twins but agreed with sharing between unrelated individuals. Because the same donors could not be followed over many years, the conclusions depended on cross-sectional statistical analysis.

Libraries were prepared through 5' RACE. The listed sequencing device is Illumina HiSeq 2000. A universal primer binding site was added through template switching, and the final cDNA carried a unique molecular identifier so that TCR cDNA molecules could be counted accurately. First-strand cDNA for TCR alpha and beta chains was synthesized from specific primers in the conserved constant-segment region. To control for contamination, each cDNA library was double barcoded with a SMART-Mk sample barcode plus Illumina barcodes. TruSeq adapter sequences, together with Illumina sample barcodes, were added in two successive PCR steps. The Illumina HiSeq platform was used with custom primers to sequence TCR alpha and beta cDNA libraries. Concerning the study's data processing: Unique molecular identifiers were extracted from raw reads with MiGEC, and CDR3 positions were determined with MiXCR. For each individual, recombination models were inferred using an EM algorithm with the repgenHMM and IGoR tools. Shared clonotype analysis was performed with the tcR package in R, normalizing sharing by the product of cloneset sizes. To study raw recombination free of thymic and clonal selection effects, out-of-frame nonproductive sequences were analyzed. TCRdb reanalyzed the raw reads on its own, using fastp at Q25 for trimming and MiXCR for clone calling, and kept in-frame beta chains. Records with the same CDR3 protein are collapsed into one entry carrying the most frequent genes and DNA. In this record, the V and J calls reflect TCRdb's handling and not the investigators' own analysis. This sample holds some 300,000 distinct CDR3 sequences; approximately 13% were observed only once. The top ten constitute approximately 7.6% of the sample.

Only healthy Caucasian donors were included. The twin cohort comprised three pairs of female monozygotic twins, all aged about 18 to 29 years. Positive isolation kits from Invitrogen were used to isolate CD4+ and CD8+ T cell populations. This same sample was also part of a study on yellow fever vaccine responses in identical twins. That second report states: The authors reported that the T cell response to vaccination in identical twins appeared partly convergent and partly personalized. In identical twins, the study followed T cell clones that responded to the vaccine with precision.

Sequences were obtained from CD8+ T cells sorted from blood. This receptor was identified in a woman between 18 and 29 years old in good health.

For the CDR3, the sequence is CASSLSGPWQNQPQHF. The DNA sequence reads TGCGCCAGCAGCTTATCTGGACCCTGGCAGAATCAGCCCCAGCATTTT. In this chain, TRBV5-1 is recombined with TRBJ1-5, with an unclear D gene assignment. Relative to germline, V is 2 bases shorter and J is 4 bases shorter, with 16 bases between their ends. The CDR3 covers 16 residues, taking in both the cysteine and the phenylalanine. Only the CDR3 region is kept as DNA, spanning 48 bases read in frame from base 1. From the germline V gene, CDR1 is SGHRS and CDR2 is YFSETQ.